The 25 T cell receptor beta chains below all came from one sample that was sequenced in a study of graft-versus-host responses after intestinal transplantation. Clones were read by immunoSEQ multiplex PCR, and TCRdb kept only the in-frame ones, dropping some. The data hold over 35,000 clones, with about 89% observed a single time. This sample comprised PBMCs, obtained approximately 300 days after intestinal transplant. These TCRs come from a human patient who received an intestinal transplant, so some T cells may come from the graft donor.

CDR3 in amino acids: CASSSGQGETQYF. The CDR3 DNA sequence: TGTGCCAGCAGTTCGGGACAGGGGGAGACCCAGTACTTC. V usage is TRBV28 and J usage is TRBJ2-5; 10 nucleotides align to TRBD1. The CDR3 loop spans 13 amino acids. J gave up 5 bases and V 4 bases, and 1 base lay outside the gene matches. The germline V gene has CDR1 MDHEN and CDR2 SYDVKM.

The chain joins TRBV6-6 to TRBJ2-7, with D maybe TRBD2 (5 bases). The CDR3 contains 15 residues. Trimming removed 2 bases at V and 3 bases at J, with 14 bases between. The germline gives CDR1 MNHNY, CDR2 SVGAGI (reference sequence). In nucleotides, the CDR3 is TGTGCCAGCAGTTACGCCATCCCGGGGATCTACGAGCAGTACTTC. Protein: CASSYAIPGIYEQYF.

The DNA for the CDR3 is TGCGCCAGCAGCCAGGGGAATGAGCAGTTCTTC. Translating it yields CASSQGNEQFF. The chain is built from TRBV4-1 and TRBJ2-1; D call uncertain. With 3 bases removed from V and 7 bases from J, the gap between germline ends came to 4 bases. This CDR3 is built from 11 residues. Germline loops: CDR1 MGHRA, CDR2 YSYEKL.

The chain combines TRBV6-5 with TRBJ1-1, with D unresolved. V dropped 1 base and J dropped 2 bases, with 8 bases sitting between them. The CDR3 extends over 14 amino acids. Germline V gene data show CDR1 as MNHEY and CDR2 as SVGAGI. CDR3 coding DNA: TGTGCCAGCAGTTACTACGGGGAAAACACTGAAGCTTTCTTT. It specifies CASSYYGENTEAFF.

The J gene is TRBJ1-3, the V gene TRBV4-1, with TRBD1 identical over 7 bases. The CDR3 totals 15 residues. J was trimmed by 4 bases and V by 3 bases; bases with no gene match: 6. Germline values: CDR1 MGHRA, CDR2 YSYEKL. This chain's CDR3 is CASSQGTVIGNTIYF. The CDR3 nucleotides read TGCGCCAGCAGCCAGGGGACAGTCATCGGAAACACCATATATTTT.

The CDR3 sequence: CAISDGDRAPETQYF. The CDR3 bases are TGTGCCATCAGTGATGGGGACAGGGCACCTGAGACCCAGTACTTC. The chain couples TRBV10-3 to TRBJ2-5; 9 nucleotides align to TRBD1. The V gene's germline CDR1 is ENHRY and CDR2 SYGVKD. CDR3 length: 15 residues. V lost 3 bases and J lost 5; bases outside the gene matches: 7.

Worth noting for this clone: An end of the junction differs from the germline gene, which may be a read error. Distinct nucleotide sequences in the sample also encode this CDR3. V and J are TRBV14 and TRBJ2-5; D is unclear. This CDR3 has 15 amino acids. Germline CDR1 is SGHDN and CDR2 is FVKESK. The CDR3 coding sequence is TGCGCCAGCAGCCAAGATTTTGGGTTTCAAGAGACCCAGTACTTC. Translation: CASSQDFGFQETQYF.

The rearrangement joins TRBV5-1 to TRBJ1-2, with TRBD1 as a possible D gene (5 bases). CDR1 and CDR2 (germline): SGHRS, YFSETQ. V was pared by 4 bases and J by 4 bases, with 14 bases between. The CDR3 is 14 amino acids. The CDR3 DNA reads TGCGCCAGCAGCCCGACAGCCAGAACCTATGGCTACACCTTC. It translates to CASSPTARTYGYTF.

The rearrangement uses TRBV4-1 and TRBJ2-1; no reliable D call. The CDR3 totals 14 residues. CDR1 and CDR2 (germline): MGHRA, YSYEKL. V shed 1 base and J shed 5 bases, with 9 bases lying between them. CDR3: CASSQALLDNEQFF. The CDR3, as DNA: TGCGCCAGCAGCCAAGCCCTTCTGGACAATGAGCAGTTCTTC.

V and J are TRBV6-1 and TRBJ2-7, with 8 bases aligning to TRBD1. Trimming took 7 bases from V and 2 from J; bases not matched to a gene: 10. The CDR3 length is 15 residues. Germline CDR1 MNHNS, CDR2 SASEGT. The CDR3 here is CASTTSGTGPYEQYF. CDR3 in DNA: TGTGCCAGCACCACCTCCGGGACAGGTCCCTACGAGCAGTACTTC.

The chain couples TRBV6-5 to TRBJ2-3; 9 nucleotides align to TRBD2. This CDR3 is 15 amino acids long. V lost 0 bases to trimming and J lost 6 bases; unmatched junction nucleotides: 4. Germline-derived CDR1 and CDR2 are MNHEY and SVGAGI. CDR3 amino acids: CASSYSAGGLDTQYF. The DNA of the CDR3 is TGTGCCAGCAGTTACTCGGCGGGAGGGTTGGATACGCAGTATTTT.

The rearrangement joins TRBV6-5 to TRBJ2-2; 10 nucleotides agree with TRBD2. J was trimmed by 6 bases and V by 2 bases; bases with no gene match: 3. Germline V gives CDR1 MNHEY, CDR2 SVGAGI. The length of the CDR3 is 15 residues. For the CDR3, the DNA is TGTGCCAGCAGTTACGCTAGCGGGAGCCCCGGGGAGCTGTTTTTT. Its protein is CASSYASGSPGELFF.

The chain uses TRBV25-1 and TRBJ1-6; the D gene is possibly TRBD1 (6 bases). The CDR3 sequence is 15 residues long. V lost 4 bases to trimming and J lost 2 bases, with 9 bases between them. Germline CDR1 is MGHDK and CDR2 is SYGVNS. The CDR3 loop is CASSGTGTYNSPLHF. The DNA for the CDR3 is TGTGCCAGCAGTGGAACAGGGACCTATAATTCACCCCTCCACTTT.

J is TRBJ2-7 and V is TRBV7-6; possible D gene TRBD1, 6 bases. This CDR3 comprises 13 residues. Germline CDR1 and CDR2: SGHVS and FNYEAQ. V lost 10 bases and J 0 bases, leaving 13 bases between the germline ends. The CDR3 nucleotides read TGTGCCATCCAGGGGTCCAGCTCCTACGAGCAGTACTTC. Its translation is CAIQGSSSYEQYF.

This rearrangement joins TRBV6-1 to TRBJ1-3; D gene ambiguous. V was trimmed by 5 bases and J by 4 bases, leaving 12 bases between them. Germline CDR1 is MNHNS and CDR2 is SASEGT. The CDR3 covers 14 residues. CDR3 nucleotide sequence: TGTGCCAGCAGTCCCCGGGGTAACGGAAACACCATATATTTT. This translates into CASSPRGNGNTIYF.

Comments on this clone: Other DNA sequences in the same sample also yield this CDR3. The chain links TRBV29-1 to TRBJ1-2; 9 bases align to TRBD1. This CDR3 is built from 13 residues. The germline CDR1 and CDR2 sequences are SQVTM and ANQGSEA. V lost 4 bases and J lost 5; bases outside the gene matches: 5. The CDR3 sequence is CSVGQGESYGYTF. The CDR3 DNA is TGCAGCGTTGGACAGGGGGAGTCGTATGGCTACACCTTC.

This sequence joins TRBV6-4 and TRBJ2-6, with D possibly being TRBD1 (6 bases). The germline CDR1 and CDR2 sequences are MRHNA and SNTAGT. CDR3 length equals 16 residues. V was pared by 0 bases and J by 0 bases, with 6 bases between. The CDR3 DNA reads TGTGCCAGCAGTGACTCAGGGGGCTCTGGGGCCAACGTCCTGACTTTC. It is translated as CASSDSGGSGANVLTF.

The J gene is TRBJ2-7, the V gene TRBV5-1; D possibly corresponds to TRBD1 (5 bases). The ends were cut back, 0 bases at V and 1 base at J, with 5 bases in the middle. The CDR3 spans 13 residues. The germline V gene has CDR1 SGHRS and CDR2 YFSETQ. For the CDR3, the DNA is TGCGCCAGCAGCTTGGACAGGTCCTACGAGCAGTACTTC. This gives the protein CASSLDRSYEQYF.

This clone showed up just once. The CDR3 nucleotides are TGTGCCAGCAGAGTACAGAGCCCTAGCAATCAGCCCCAGCATTTT. Translated: CASRVQSPSNQPQHF. This chain connects TRBV2 to TRBJ1-5; no firm D call. In germline, CDR1 is SNHLY, CDR2 FYNNEI. This CDR3 is 15 amino acids long. V lost 6 bases and J lost 0, with 12 bases in between.

This chain connects TRBV15 to TRBJ2-1; D possibly matches TRBD1 or TRBD2 (5 bases each). Germline V gene lookup returns CDR1 LNHNV and CDR2 YYDKDF (reference sequence). Trimming shortened V by 2 bases and J by 3 bases, and 14 bases separated the two germline ends. The CDR3 covers 16 residues. The CDR3: CATSRFPGRDYNEQFF. CDR3 DNA sequence: TGTGCCACCAGCAGATTCCCGGGACGCGACTACAATGAGCAGTTCTTC.

V usage is TRBV28 and J usage is TRBJ2-3; D not resolved. V dropped 6 bases and J dropped 7 bases, with 11 bases sitting between them. This CDR3 is 12 amino acids long. CDR1 is MDHEN, CDR2 SYDVKM, per germline. The DNA of the CDR3 is TGTGCCAGCAGCGCGCCCCTCCATACGCAGTATTTT. Encoded protein: CASSAPLHTQYF.

The chain recombines TRBV6-5 with TRBJ1-2; TRBD1 might be the D (6 bases). Deletions cut 7 bases from V and 4 bases from J, with 10 bases between. From germline, CDR1 is MNHEY and CDR2 SVGAGI. The CDR3 sequence is 12 residues long. This chain's CDR3 is CASKRGGYGYTF. For the CDR3, the DNA is TGTGCCAGCAAGAGGGGGGGCTATGGCTACACCTTC.

V is TRBV14 and J is TRBJ2-1; D is unclear. Germline CDR1 is SGHDN and CDR2 is FVKESK. The CDR3 length is 12 residues. Trimming took 1 base from V and 12 from J, leaving 10 bases between them. CDR3 DNA sequence: TGTGCCAGCAGCCAAGGGGTGTTACGGCAGTTCTTC. Translated: CASSQGVLRQFF. Full variable domain (rest looked up from reference TRBV14 and TRBJ2-1): EAGVTQFPSHSVIEKGQTVTLRCDPISGHDNLYWYRRVMGKEIKFLLHFVKESKQDESGMPNNRFLAERTGGTYSTLKVQPAELEDSGVYFCASSQGVLRQFFGPGTRLTVL.

The chain has TRBV2 and TRBJ2-7; D is undetermined. Looked up from germline, CDR1 is SNHLY and CDR2 is FYNNEI. The CDR3 has 14 residues. The V end was cut by 7 bases, the J end by 0 bases, with 13 bases between. This CDR3 is CASIKGGSSYEQYF. CDR3 nucleotide sequence: TGTGCCAGCATTAAGGGCGGAAGCTCCTACGAGCAGTACTTC.

The chain links TRBV29-1 to TRBJ1-2, with 7 bases identical to TRBD1. This CDR3 contains 12 residues. CDR1 SQVTM and CDR2 ANQGSEA come from the germline V gene. The V gene end was trimmed by 4 bases and the J gene end by 4 bases; junction bases not matched to a gene: 3. The CDR3 DNA sequence: TGCAGCGTTGCCCCAGGGGGCTATGGCTACACCTTC. It specifies CSVAPGGYGYTF.